This TCR beta chain was obtained from a study of PD-L1 blockade in urothelial cancer. Study context: Patients took up atezolizumab at some point between 2014 and 2015 at 1,200 mg intravenously every 3 weeks. Bladder-origin urothelial cancer in males covered most of the roughly 29 patients.

Indicated time point: pretreatment peripheral blood. Patient sample counts ranged from 1 to 8, pretreatment and on-treatment. The length of the CDR3 is 16 residues. The V gene end was trimmed by 1 base and the J gene end by 4 bases; junction bases not matched to a gene: 1. The authors spiked synthetic TCR analog templates into each PCR. Measured with immunoSEQ multiplex PCR; TCRdb has only the in-frame clones, and not every one. The table includes 30,000 to 40,000 clones, approximately 80% detected once. The source was PBMCs, collected around atezolizumab (anti-PD-L1) treatment. The clonotype was recovered from an elderly man with urothelial cancer. The rearrangement links TRBV23-1 to TRBJ2-2; 12 bases agree with TRBD2. TRBV23-1 counts as an open reading frame of uncertain function. CDR3 in amino acids: CASSQLLAGGTGELFF. The DNA of the CDR3 is TGCGCCAGCAGTCAATTACTAGCGGGAGGCACCGGGGAGCTGTTTTTT.